A selection of T cell receptor beta chains follows, all from one sample in a study of T cell responses to AZD1222 COVID-19 vaccine. This table comes from immunoSEQ multiplex PCR, and its TCRdb copy is limited to in-frame clones, with some not included. This table holds about 180,000 clones, 88% found once. Sequences were derived from peripheral blood, sampled 28 days after the second AZD1222 dose. Receptors originate from an adult who received the AZD1222 COVID-19 vaccine. Each CDR3 is given with its conserved first and last residue. Each record gives: V gene, J gene, clone size, D gene, CDR3 DNA, CDR3 protein. The D gene is left open where the match is weak. Clone size is not always given. Where it is, it says once, few, many or a class for expanded clones.

v_gene: TRBV7-7; j_gene: TRBJ2-5; abundance: NA; d_gene: NA; CDR3nt: TGTGCCAGCAGTCCCCCGCAGGGCGGGCAAGAGACCCAGTACTTC; CDR3aa: CASSPPQGGQETQYF
v_gene: TRBV19; j_gene: TRBJ2-7; abundance: NA; d_gene: NA; CDR3nt: TGTGCCAGTCGGACAGCCTACGAGCAGTACTTC; CDR3aa: CASRTAYEQYF
v_gene: TRBV24-1; j_gene: TRBJ2-3; abundance: NA; d_gene: NA; CDR3nt: TGTGCCACCCAGGGAACAGATACGCAGTATTTT; CDR3aa: CATQGTDTQYF
v_gene: TRBV19; j_gene: TRBJ1-5; abundance: NA; d_gene: NA; CDR3nt: TGTGCCAGTAGTATAGCCCCCTCAGCTGGGGTGGTGGATCAGCCCCAGCATTTT; CDR3aa: CASSIAPSAGVVDQPQHF
v_gene: TRBV3-1/TRBV3-2; j_gene: TRBJ1-2; abundance: NA; d_gene: NA; CDR3nt: TGTGCCAGCAGCCCCAGAGGACCTCGGGGCTACACCTTC; CDR3aa: CASSPRGPRGYTF
v_gene: TRBV21-1; j_gene: TRBJ1-5; abundance: NA; d_gene: NA; CDR3nt: TGTGCCAGCGTCAAGGGTCTCCGGGAGCCTTTTAGCAATCAGCCCCAGCATTTT; CDR3aa: CASVKGLREPFSNQPQHF
v_gene: TRBV5-1; j_gene: TRBJ2-3; abundance: NA; d_gene: TRBD2; CDR3nt: TGCGCCAGCAGCGACGAGCGGGGGCCGCCAGATACGCAGTATTTT; CDR3aa: CASSDERGPPDTQYF
v_gene: TRBV20-1; j_gene: TRBJ2-3; abundance: NA; d_gene: TRBD2; CDR3nt: TGCAGTGCTAGTCCCCAGCGGGGGGGCCAGTATTTT; CDR3aa: CSASPQRGGQYF
v_gene: TRBV18; j_gene: TRBJ2-1; abundance: NA; d_gene: TRBD2; CDR3nt: TGTGCCAGCTCACGACTAGCGGGGGCCCTAGATGAGCAGTTCTTC; CDR3aa: CASSRLAGALDEQFF
v_gene: TRBV24-1; j_gene: TRBJ1-6; abundance: NA; d_gene: NA; CDR3nt: TGTGCCACCAGTGATTTGCCGCTGACGTTCCACTCCTATACCTATAATTCACCCCTCCACTTT; CDR3aa: CATSDLPLTFHSYTYNSPLHF
v_gene: TRBV18; j_gene: TRBJ2-5; abundance: NA; d_gene: NA; CDR3nt: TGTGCCAGCTCTCCGGGACACACAGAAGAGACCCAGTACTTC; CDR3aa: CASSPGHTEETQYF
v_gene: TRBV9; j_gene: TRBJ1-6; abundance: few; d_gene: NA; CDR3nt: TGTGCCAGCAGCGTAGAGGCGGAGAATTCACCCCTCCACTTT; CDR3aa: CASSVEAENSPLHF
v_gene: TRBV7-2; j_gene: TRBJ1-5; abundance: NA; d_gene: NA; CDR3nt: TGTGCCAGCAGCTACAGGGATGGTAACAATCAGCCCCAGCATTTT; CDR3aa: CASSYRDGNNQPQHF
v_gene: TRBV7-9; j_gene: TRBJ1-4; abundance: NA; d_gene: TRBD1; CDR3nt: TGTGCCAGCAGCGCCGGACAGGGGCCTAATGAAAAACTGTTTTTT; CDR3aa: CASSAGQGPNEKLFF
v_gene: TRBV10-3; j_gene: TRBJ1-4; abundance: NA; d_gene: NA; CDR3nt: TGTGCCACCTCCCTCAGCTCGGATGAAAAACTGTTTTTT; CDR3aa: CATSLSSDEKLFF
v_gene: TRBV10-3; j_gene: TRBJ2-7; abundance: few; d_gene: TRBD1; CDR3nt: TGTGCCATCACTCCGGACAGGACCGCCTCCTACGAGCAGTACTTC; CDR3aa: CAITPDRTASYEQYF
v_gene: TRBV21-1; j_gene: TRBJ2-7; abundance: NA; d_gene: NA; CDR3nt: TGTGCCAGCAAGGCATTTGGGGCCCTCTACGAGCAGTACTTC; CDR3aa: CASKAFGALYEQYF
v_gene: TRBV5-1; j_gene: TRBJ1-3; abundance: NA; d_gene: NA; CDR3nt: TGCGCCAGCAGCTACGGACAAAGCTCTGGAAACACCATATATTTT; CDR3aa: CASSYGQSSGNTIYF
v_gene: TRBV27; j_gene: TRBJ1-2; abundance: NA; d_gene: TRBD1; CDR3nt: TGTGCCAGCAGTTCCGGACAGGGGATCTATGGCTACACCTTC; CDR3aa: CASSSGQGIYGYTF
v_gene: TRBV18; j_gene: TRBJ1-5; abundance: NA; d_gene: NA; CDR3nt: TGTGCCAGCTCACCTGGGGCAGGGGAGAGTCAGCCCCAGCATTTT; CDR3aa: CASSPGAGESQPQHF
v_gene: TRBV7-3; j_gene: TRBJ2-2; abundance: NA; d_gene: TRBD2; CDR3nt: TGTGCCAGCAGTCCTGCCGGGACTAGCCTCGGGGAGCTGTTTTTT; CDR3aa: CASSPAGTSLGELFF
v_gene: TRBV6-1; j_gene: TRBJ1-2; abundance: NA; d_gene: NA; CDR3nt: TGTGCCAGCAGTGAAGGAAGAGGCGATGGCTACACCTTC; CDR3aa: CASSEGRGDGYTF
v_gene: TRBV10-1; j_gene: TRBJ1-1; abundance: NA; d_gene: TRBD1; CDR3nt: TGCGCCAGCAGCTCGATGACGGGACAGGGATATGTTATCACTGAAGCTTTCTTT; CDR3aa: CASSSMTGQGYVITEAFF
v_gene: TRBV3-1/TRBV3-2; j_gene: TRBJ2-5; abundance: NA; d_gene: TRBD2; CDR3nt: TGTGCCAGCAGCCGGGGGACTAGTGGAGGGGAGACCCAGTACTTC; CDR3aa: CASSRGTSGGETQYF
v_gene: TRBV6-5; j_gene: TRBJ1-1; abundance: NA; d_gene: NA; CDR3nt: TGTGCCAGCCCCTTGGAGGGGTTCACTGAAGCTTTCTTT; CDR3aa: CASPLEGFTEAFF
v_gene: TRBV7-2; j_gene: TRBJ2-3; abundance: NA; d_gene: TRBD2; CDR3nt: TGTGCCAGCAGCCTCATGACTAGCGGGGGTTTCACAGATACGCAGTATTTT; CDR3aa: CASSLMTSGGFTDTQYF
v_gene: TRBV5-6; j_gene: TRBJ2-5; abundance: NA; d_gene: NA; CDR3nt: TGTGCCAGCAGCTTGGCCCCCGCTGGGACCCAGTACTTC; CDR3aa: CASSLAPAGTQYF